Listed below are T cell receptor beta chains from one sample, sequenced in a study of cytomegalovirus exposure and HLA in healthy donors. Some clones are missing from TCRdb's copy, which holds only in-frame ones; the method was immunoSEQ multiplex PCR. The table lists around 180,000 clones, roughly 84% of them singletons. The material sequenced was PBMCs. Receptor source: a boy between 2 and 15 years old in good health and CMV-seronegative. Each CDR3 is given with its conserved first and last residue. The order of the fields is CDR3 protein, CDR3 DNA, J gene, clone size, D gene, V gene. D genes are given only for firm matches. Rows may omit the clone size; those that give it use once, few, many or a size class.

CASRTSSGGAFEQFF	TGCGCCAGCAGAACGTCTAGCGGGGGGGCCTTTGAGCAGTTCTTC	TRBJ2-1	.	TRBD2	TRBV4-1
CASSLGRANEKLFF	TGTGCCAGCAGCTTAGGCCGTGCTAATGAAAAACTGTTTTTT	TRBJ1-4	.	.	TRBV13
CASSLPIVLAGFTDTQYF	TGCGCCAGCAGCCTTCCAATCGTACTAGCGGGGTTCACAGATACGCAGTATTTT	TRBJ2-3	.	TRBD2	TRBV4-1
CASSPGTGGTYGYTF	TGCGCCAGCAGCCCTGGGACAGGGGGCACTTATGGCTACACCTTC	TRBJ1-2	.	TRBD1	TRBV5-1
CASSPQPGKGVYEQYF	TGTGCCAGCAGCCCACAACCCGGGAAGGGGGTCTACGAGCAGTACTTC	TRBJ2-7	.	.	TRBV11-2
CASSGGQGGQPQHF	TGTGCCAGTAGTGGGGGACAGGGAGGCCAGCCCCAGCATTTT	TRBJ1-5	.	TRBD1	TRBV19
CASQGTSGSLRTDTQYF	TGTGCCAGCCAGGGGACTAGCGGGAGTTTAAGGACAGATACGCAGTATTTT	TRBJ2-3	.	TRBD2	TRBV7-6
CASSSYRAGELFF	TGTGCCAGCAGCTCCTACAGGGCCGGGGAGCTGTTTTTT	TRBJ2-2	.	.	TRBV7-2
CASSIPQGLAGNADTQYF	TGTGCCAGTAGTATACCCCAAGGACTAGCGGGAAACGCAGATACGCAGTATTTT	TRBJ2-3	once	TRBD2	TRBV19
CASSPGLAGHNEQFF	TGCGCCAGCAGCCCTGGACTAGCTGGGCATAATGAGCAGTTCTTC	TRBJ2-1	.	TRBD2	TRBV4-3
CASSLIQGGTGYTF	TGTGCCAGCAGCTTAATTCAGGGGGGTACTGGCTACACCTTC	TRBJ1-2	.	TRBD1	TRBV7-9
CASSVGPSVNIQYF	TGTGCCAGCAGCGTAGGCCCTAGCGTGAACATTCAGTACTTC	TRBJ2-4	.	.	TRBV9
CASSVGPNNEQFF	TGTGCCAGCAGTGTTGGGCCGAACAATGAGCAGTTCTTC	TRBJ2-1	.	.	TRBV2
CASSHMGTGSYEQYF	TGTGCCAGCAGCCATATGGGGACAGGGTCCTACGAGCAGTACTTC	TRBJ2-7	.	TRBD1	TRBV5-4
CASSEVRGNTGELFF	TGTGCCAGCAGTGAAGTCAGGGGTAACACCGGGGAGCTGTTTTTT	TRBJ2-2	.	.	TRBV6-1
CASSFQGLNEKLFF	TGTGCCAGCAGCTTTCAGGGCCTTAATGAAAAACTGTTTTTT	TRBJ1-4	.	.	TRBV7-9
CASSLGAYLAGGGQNTGELFF	TGTGCCAGCAGCTTAGGGGCCTATTTGGCGGGGGGAGGACAGAACACCGGGGAGCTGTTTTTT	TRBJ2-2	.	TRBD2	TRBV7-8
CASSQDGSGRSETQYF	TGCGCCAGCAGCCAAGATGGTAGCGGGAGGAGCGAGACCCAGTACTTC	TRBJ2-5	.	TRBD2	TRBV4-1
CASMGSGYGYTF	TGTGCCAGCATGGGGTCAGGGTATGGCTACACCTTC	TRBJ1-2	few	.	TRBV25-1
CASSESQRRLGQFF	TGCGCCAGCAGTGAGTCCCAGCGCCGGCTGGGGCAGTTCTTC	TRBJ2-1	.	.	TRBV10-2
CASSVGDRGYEQYF	TGTGCCAGCAGCGTAGGGGACAGAGGCTACGAGCAGTACTTC	TRBJ2-7	.	TRBD1	TRBV9
CASSLGQTYGYTF	TGTGCCAGCAGCTTAGGACAGACCTATGGCTACACCTTC	TRBJ1-2	.	.	TRBV7-2
CASSRLENSPLHF	TGCGCCAGCAGCCGGTTAGAGAATTCACCCCTCCACTTT	TRBJ1-6	.	.	TRBV5-1
CASSPAPEGATETQYF	TGTGCCAGCAGCCCGGCTCCAGAGGGGGCAACGGAGACCCAGTACTTC	TRBJ2-5	.	TRBD1	TRBV9
CASSWEVLAKNIQYF	TGTGCCAGCTCATGGGAGGTTCTAGCCAAAAACATTCAGTACTTC	TRBJ2-4	.	.	TRBV2
CASSEGDRNYGYTF	TGTGCCAGCAGTGAAGGAGACAGGAACTATGGCTACACCTTC	TRBJ1-2	.	.	TRBV6-1
CATPGTGGSYGYTF	TGTGCCACCCCAGGGACAGGAGGGAGCTATGGCTACACCTTC	TRBJ1-2	.	TRBD1	TRBV6-6
CSAGGVMNTEAFF	TGCAGCGCCGGAGGGGTAATGAACACTGAAGCTTTCTTT	TRBJ1-1	.	.	TRBV29-1
CASSSSRTGGLRGYTF	TGTGCCAGCAGTTCATCCCGGACAGGGGGCTTACGTGGCTACACCTTC	TRBJ1-2	.	.	TRBV12-1
CASSLEGSGGTYNEQFF	TGTGCCAGCAGTTTAGAGGGTAGCGGGGGGACCTACAATGAGCAGTTCTTC	TRBJ2-1	.	TRBD2	TRBV27
CASSVERGTGELLF	TGTGCCAGCAGCGTTGAGCGGGGCACCGGGGAGCTGCTTTTT	TRBJ2-2	once	TRBD2	TRBV6-1
CASGTSQGGKTQYF	TGTGCCAGCGGGACTAGCCAGGGGGGGAAGACCCAGTACTTC	TRBJ2-5	once	TRBD2	TRBV6-1
CASSSGTGNIPVSPLHF	TGTGCCAGCAGCTCCGGGACAGGGAATATACCCGTTTCACCCCTCCACTTT	TRBJ1-6	.	TRBD1	TRBV7-9
CAISAGQVGVETQYF	TGTGCCATCAGCGCCGGACAGGTCGGTGTTGAGACCCAGTACTTC	TRBJ2-5	.	TRBD1	TRBV10-3
CASAQGSGYTF	TGTGCCAGTGCGCAGGGCAGTGGCTACACCTTC	TRBJ1-2	.	.	TRBV19
CASSQDVLAGPHEQFF	TGCGCCAGCAGCCAAGATGTACTAGCGGGTCCCCATGAGCAGTTCTTC	TRBJ2-1	.	TRBD2	TRBV4-3
CASSTPLSDGYTF	TGTGCCAGTAGTACCCCGTTGTCAGATGGCTACACCTTC	TRBJ1-2	.	.	TRBV19
CASSEARASGPSGDTQYF	TGTGCCAGCAGTGAAGCGCGAGCTAGCGGACCAAGTGGGGATACGCAGTATTTT	TRBJ2-3	.	TRBD2	TRBV6-1
CATSAPAGIAFF	TGTGCCACCAGCGCCCCCGCGGGGATAGCTTTCTTT	TRBJ1-1	.	.	TRBV15
CASSLGTRGYTF	TGTGCCAGCAGCTTGGGTACGCGTGGCTACACCTTC	TRBJ1-2	once	.	TRBV5-6
CATSRVETVNIQYF	TGTGCCACCAGCAGAGTCGAGACAGTCAACATTCAGTACTTC	TRBJ2-4	.	.	TRBV15
CASSRTSGQAYEQYF	TGTGCCAGCAGCCGGACTAGCGGCCAAGCCTACGAGCAGTACTTC	TRBJ2-7	.	TRBD2	TRBV7-6
CASSSEPIGVTEAFF	TGTGCCAGCAGTAGTGAGCCCATAGGGGTCACTGAAGCTTTCTTT	TRBJ1-1	.	.	TRBV2
CSVAPTGDNEQFF	TGCAGCGTTGCCCCGACAGGTGACAATGAGCAGTTCTTC	TRBJ2-1	.	.	TRBV29-1
CASSLSSSGADGYTF	TGTGCCAGCAGCTTATCGTCTTCAGGGGCGGATGGCTACACCTTC	TRBJ1-2	.	.	TRBV7-8
CASRVSGGSSYNEQFF	TGTGCCAGCAGGGTTAGCGGGGGGAGCTCCTACAATGAGCAGTTCTTC	TRBJ2-1	.	TRBD2	TRBV5-4
CASSLDRGGTGELFF	TGCGCCAGCAGCCTCGACAGGGGCGGCACCGGGGAGCTGTTTTTT	TRBJ2-2	.	TRBD1	TRBV4-3
CASSLDAGGPYNEQFF	TGCGCCAGCAGCTTGGACGCGGGTGGTCCCTACAATGAGCAGTTCTTC	TRBJ2-1	.	.	TRBV5-1